This TCR beta chain is drawn from a study of T cells after yellow fever vaccination. Study context: SMART-Seq v4 Ultra Low Input served to prepare low-cell-number fractions.

Study observations and caveats: Contamination by abundant bulk-population clonotypes could be present in FACS-sorted repertoires. Some clonotypes were seen in both the CD4 and the CD8 compartments. These made up a small share and likely arose from convergent recombination.

This clonotype was seen ten or more times. Its antigen is not known. TCRdb re-called the 5' RACE reads through MiXCR, storing one row per CDR3 protein. The sample holds just over 300,000 distinct CDR3 sequences, around 4% seen once. This CDR3 is 16 amino acids long. Germline CDR1 is SGHRS and CDR2 is YFSETQ. The J segment lost 1 base and the V segment lost 3 bases, leaving 5 bases of the junction unmatched. The chain employs TRBV5-1 and TRBJ2-2; 8 nucleotides line up with TRBD1. This sample comprised PBMCs, obtained on the day of the yellow fever booster vaccination. This receptor was taken from a man between 18 and 35 years old who received the YFV17D yellow fever vaccine. CDR3: CASSSQGALNTGELFF. For the CDR3, the DNA is TGCGCCAGCAGCTCCCAGGGGGCGTTGAACACCGGGGAGCTGTTTTTT.